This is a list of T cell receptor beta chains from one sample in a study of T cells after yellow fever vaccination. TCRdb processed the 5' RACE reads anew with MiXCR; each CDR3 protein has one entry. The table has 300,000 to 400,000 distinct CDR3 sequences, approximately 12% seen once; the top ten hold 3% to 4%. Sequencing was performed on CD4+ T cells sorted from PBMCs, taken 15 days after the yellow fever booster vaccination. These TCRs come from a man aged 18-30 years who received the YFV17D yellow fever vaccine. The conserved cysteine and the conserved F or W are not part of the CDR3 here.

CDR3aa: ASSLRAAYNQPQH
v_gene: TRBV7-2
j_gene: TRBJ1-5

CDR3aa: SAGRQGSYGYT
v_gene: TRBV20-1
j_gene: TRBJ1-2

CDR3aa: ASSLAAYSYNEQF
v_gene: TRBV5-1
j_gene: TRBJ2-1

CDR3aa: ASSSGAAGNTIY
v_gene: TRBV6-5
j_gene: TRBJ1-3

CDR3aa: ASSTAGHGYT
v_gene: TRBV27
j_gene: TRBJ1-2

CDR3aa: ASTDQSGTGELF
v_gene: TRBV3-1
j_gene: TRBJ2-2

CDR3aa: AINAGLTNTGELF
v_gene: TRBV10-3
j_gene: TRBJ2-2

CDR3aa: ASSVDRGVQETQY
v_gene: TRBV7-2
j_gene: TRBJ2-5

CDR3aa: ASSLAWTEEQF
v_gene: TRBV5-6
j_gene: TRBJ2-1

CDR3aa: ASSKMRVLYEQY
v_gene: TRBV21-1
j_gene: TRBJ2-7

CDR3aa: ASSQDGAGNGYT
v_gene: TRBV4-2
j_gene: TRBJ1-2

CDR3aa: SARDQGSSGYGYT
v_gene: TRBV20-1
j_gene: TRBJ1-2

CDR3aa: ASSPSLAGRGTTGELF
v_gene: TRBV6-2/TRBV6-3
j_gene: TRBJ2-2

CDR3aa: GAGTGDEQY
v_gene: TRBV7-9
j_gene: TRBJ2-7

CDR3aa: ASSLTGALKRVETQY
v_gene: TRBV27
j_gene: TRBJ2-5

CDR3aa: ASSSDRGNEQY
v_gene: TRBV6-6
j_gene: TRBJ2-7

CDR3aa: ASRNSATNEKLF
v_gene: TRBV12-3/TRBV12-4
j_gene: TRBJ1-4

CDR3aa: ASSVASGTDNEKLF
v_gene: TRBV9
j_gene: TRBJ1-4

CDR3aa: ASSLGNHYEQY
v_gene: TRBV7-9
j_gene: TRBJ2-7

CDR3aa: ASSLDTANTGELF
v_gene: TRBV11-2
j_gene: TRBJ2-2

CDR3aa: ASSAAGSRETQY
v_gene: TRBV7-2
j_gene: TRBJ2-5

CDR3aa: ASSPTREENTEAF
v_gene: TRBV18
j_gene: TRBJ1-1

CDR3aa: ASSYTVNQPQH
v_gene: TRBV6-2/TRBV6-3
j_gene: TRBJ1-5

CDR3aa: ASSPAGNYGYT
v_gene: TRBV5-1
j_gene: TRBJ1-2

CDR3aa: ASRPGPFAIRSF
v_gene: TRBV6-5
j_gene: TRBJ1-1

CDR3aa: SVETGGKQF
v_gene: TRBV29-1
j_gene: TRBJ2-1

CDR3aa: ASSFLGATAPDTQY
v_gene: TRBV6-5
j_gene: TRBJ2-3

CDR3aa: ASSFRDGGTDTQY
v_gene: TRBV4-3
j_gene: TRBJ2-3

CDR3aa: ASGDGTGALVEAF
v_gene: TRBV5-4
j_gene: TRBJ1-1

CDR3aa: ASSLGRRGGVTDTQY
v_gene: TRBV7-2
j_gene: TRBJ2-3

CDR3aa: ASSPQEASGRDTQY
v_gene: TRBV6-5
j_gene: TRBJ2-3

CDR3aa: VSTHTGTTNTGELF
v_gene: TRBV27
j_gene: TRBJ2-2

CDR3aa: ASSAPGRDTQY
v_gene: TRBV5-4
j_gene: TRBJ2-3

CDR3aa: ASGHPSGGAGNEQF
v_gene: TRBV7-2
j_gene: TRBJ2-1

CDR3aa: ATGLDTDTQY
v_gene: TRBV24-1
j_gene: TRBJ2-3

CDR3aa: ASSSFQGEKLF
v_gene: TRBV7-2
j_gene: TRBJ1-4

CDR3aa: ASSRQGAESYGYT
v_gene: TRBV3-1
j_gene: TRBJ1-2

CDR3aa: ASNRGDTGELF
v_gene: TRBV5-1
j_gene: TRBJ2-2

CDR3aa: ASSPLKFGAFSGNTIY
v_gene: TRBV18
j_gene: TRBJ1-3

CDR3aa: ASIQVFNSPLH
v_gene: TRBV2
j_gene: TRBJ1-6

CDR3aa: ASSSAAYGKETQY
v_gene: TRBV12-3/TRBV12-4
j_gene: TRBJ2-5